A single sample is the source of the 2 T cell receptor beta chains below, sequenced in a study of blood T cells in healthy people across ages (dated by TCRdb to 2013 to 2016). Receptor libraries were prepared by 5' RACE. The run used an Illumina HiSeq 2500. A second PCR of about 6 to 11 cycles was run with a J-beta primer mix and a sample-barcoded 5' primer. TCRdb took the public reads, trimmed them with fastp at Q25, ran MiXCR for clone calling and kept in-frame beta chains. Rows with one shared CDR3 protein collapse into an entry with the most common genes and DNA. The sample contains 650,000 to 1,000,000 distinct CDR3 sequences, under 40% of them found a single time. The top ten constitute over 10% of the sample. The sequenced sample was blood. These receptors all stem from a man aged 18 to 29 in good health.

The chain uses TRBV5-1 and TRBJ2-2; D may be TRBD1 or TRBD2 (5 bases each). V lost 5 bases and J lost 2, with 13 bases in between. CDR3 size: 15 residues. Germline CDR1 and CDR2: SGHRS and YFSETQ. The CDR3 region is CASSPRERNTGELFF. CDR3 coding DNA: TGCGCCAGCAGTCCCAGGGAGAGAAACACCGGGGAGCTGTTTTTT.

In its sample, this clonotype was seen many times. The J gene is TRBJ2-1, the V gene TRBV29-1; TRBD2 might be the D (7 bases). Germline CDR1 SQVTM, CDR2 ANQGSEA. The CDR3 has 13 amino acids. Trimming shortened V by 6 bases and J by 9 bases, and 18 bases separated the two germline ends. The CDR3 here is CSVENGGASEQFF. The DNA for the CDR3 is TGCAGCGTAGAAAATGGGGGGGCAAGTGAGCAGTTCTTC.